This passage covers 18 T cell receptor beta chains from one sample sequenced in a study of blood T cells in healthy people across ages. Primers used in a second PCR of about 6 to 11 cycles were a sample-barcoded 5' primer and a J-beta primer mix. TCRdb ran MiXCR on the 5' RACE reads and lists one entry per CDR3 protein. The sample carries roughly 1.5 million distinct CDR3 sequences, approximately 43% recorded once. The sequencing sample was made of blood. The receptors come from a young woman in good health.

This clonotype was seen a handful of times. The chain has TRBV7-2 and TRBJ1-5; D remains ambiguous. Germline V CDR1 and CDR2: SGHTA, FQGNSA. The CDR3 has 12 residues. Trimming removed 3 bases at V and 3 bases at J, with 3 bases between. CDR3 nucleotide sequence: TGTGCCAGCAGCTTCTACAATCAGCCCCAGCATTTT. It specifies CASSFYNQPQHF.

The V gene is TRBV7-2, the J gene TRBJ2-7; 11 nucleotides match TRBD2. CDR3 length: 17 amino acids. Germline loops: CDR1 SGHTA, CDR2 FQGNSA. J lost 0 bases, V lost 3 bases, and 7 bases had no gene match. The CDR3 sequence: CASSFRSGGVSSYEQYF. In DNA form, the CDR3 reads TGTGCCAGCAGCTTTCGTAGCGGGGGGGTGAGCTCCTACGAGCAGTACTTC.

This sequence joins TRBV7-2 and TRBJ1-1; 10 bases map to TRBD1. The CDR3 has 15 amino acids. After removal of 4 bases from V and 5 bases from J, the junction contained 7 bases not matched to a gene. The germline gives CDR1 SGHTA, CDR2 FQGNSA. The CDR3 here is CASSSGTGVRTEAFF. The CDR3 DNA reads as TGTGCCAGCAGCTCCGGGACAGGGGTGAGGACTGAAGCTTTCTTT.

The chain has TRBV6-5 and TRBJ2-3; the match to TRBD2 covers 8 bases. J lost 6 bases, V lost 0 bases, and 5 bases had no gene match. Germline loops: CDR1 MNHEY, CDR2 SVGAGI. This CDR3 has 15 amino acids. CDR3 loop: CASSYSGGRFDTQYF. The DNA for the CDR3 is TGTGCCAGCAGTTACTCAGGCGGGAGGTTTGATACGCAGTATTTT.

This clonotype was seen only a few times. The chain carries TRBV18 and TRBJ2-7, with TRBD1 identical over 9 bases. CDR1 is KGHSH, CDR2 LQKENI, per germline. This CDR3 has 16 residues. V was clipped by 3 bases and J by 0 bases; unmatched bases: 6. The DNA for the CDR3 is TGTGCCAGCTCACCTTCCGGGACAGGGCTCTCCTACGAGCAGTACTTC. Its translation: CASSPSGTGLSYEQYF.

The genes are TRBV20-1 and TRBJ1-6; D is possibly TRBD1 (5 bases). The CDR3 sequence is 15 residues long. Germline CDR1 DFQATT, CDR2 SNEGSKA (reference sequence). V lost 5 bases, J lost 7 bases, and 18 bases lay in between. The CDR3 loop is CSAAHRQGWNSPLHF. CDR3 bases: TGCAGTGCTGCTCATAGGCAGGGCTGGAATTCACCCCTCCACTTT.

This clonotype came up a few times. J is TRBJ2-3 and V is TRBV5-1; D is tentatively TRBD1 or TRBD2 (5 bases each). Germline CDR1 reads SGHRS; CDR2 reads YFSETQ. This CDR3 is 16 amino acids long. Deletions cut 0 bases from V and 0 bases from J, with 11 bases between. The CDR3 sequence: CASSLGGPFSTDTQYF. The DNA for the CDR3 is TGCGCCAGCAGCTTGGGGGGACCCTTTAGCACAGATACGCAGTATTTT.

This chain links TRBV5-6 with TRBJ2-1; D is undetermined. Deletions cut 4 bases from V and 8 bases from J, with 22 bases between. The germline V gene encodes CDR1 SGHDT and CDR2 YYEEEE. The CDR3 runs to 16 residues. This chain's CDR3 is CASSPRVRAQLDEQFF. CDR3 nucleotides: TGTGCCAGCAGCCCCCGTGTCCGGGCCCAATTGGATGAGCAGTTCTTC.

The chain recombines TRBV4-1 with TRBJ1-2; 7 bases line up with TRBD1. Looked up from germline, CDR1 is MGHRA and CDR2 is YSYEKL. The CDR3 is 13 residues long. The junction had 5 bases not matched to a gene; V was cut back by 7 bases and J by 3 bases. The CDR3 DNA reads as TGCGCCAGCACGGCCCAGGGGGACTATGGCTACACCTTC. This sequence encodes CASTAQGDYGYTF.

V gene TRBV14 combines with J gene TRBJ2-3; the D call may be TRBD1 or TRBD2 (5 bases each). Deletions cut 0 bases from V and 6 bases from J, with 16 bases between. The CDR3 contains 16 residues. Germline V gene lookup returns CDR1 SGHDN and CDR2 FVKESK. CDR3 in amino acids: CASSQETDQGVDTQYF. CDR3 coding DNA: TGTGCCAGCAGCCAAGAAACGGACCAGGGAGTGGATACGCAGTATTTT.

The chain couples TRBV2 to TRBJ1-6; D is unclear. The CDR3 is 14 residues long. Per the germline V gene, CDR1 is SNHLY and CDR2 is FYNNEI. The V end lost 6 bases, the J end lost 13 bases, and 19 bases lay between the germline ends. The CDR3 DNA follows: TGTGCCAGCAGCCGGACGGCCGTGGGCGAGCCCCTCCACTTT. This translates into CASSRTAVGEPLHF.

This rearrangement joins TRBV4-1 to TRBJ2-1, with D perhaps TRBD2 (6 bases). Near its end, the DNA agrees better with TRBJ2-7, so the J call may be wrong. CDR3 length equals 16 residues. Germline V gives CDR1 MGHRA, CDR2 YSYEKL. In DNA, the CDR3 is TGCGCCAGCAGCCAACATACGGGAGTCGTATACAATGAGCAGTACTTC. The encoded protein is CASSQHTGVVYNEQYF.

The V call is TRBV20-1, the J call TRBJ1-2; 7 nucleotides agree with TRBD1. Germline loops: CDR1 DFQATT, CDR2 SNEGSKA (reference sequence). This CDR3 is 13 amino acids long. V trimming: 5 bases; J trimming: 4 bases; junction bases outside the gene matches: 7. The DNA for the CDR3 is TGCAGTGCTCAATACCCAGGGGGCTATGGCTACACCTTC. Translation: CSAQYPGGYGYTF.

V is TRBV5-1 and J is TRBJ2-1; TRBD1 might be the D (5 bases). V was clipped by 5 bases and J by 6 bases, with 12 bases between them. The V gene's germline CDR1 is SGHRS and CDR2 YFSETQ. There are 13 residues in the CDR3. The CDR3 here is CASRDPRANEQFF. The CDR3 nucleotides are TGCGCCAGCAGGGACCCCAGGGCCAATGAGCAGTTCTTC.

This chain uses TRBV7-2 with TRBJ2-7, with unresolved D. CDR3 length equals 13 residues. V shed 6 bases and J shed 3 bases, with 12 bases lying between them. CDR1 and CDR2 (germline): SGHTA, FQGNSA. Here the CDR3 DNA reads TGTGCCAGCAGTCCTCCGGCCCTCTACGAGCAGTACTTC. It codes for CASSPPALYEQYF.

About this clonotype: The junction shows a germline mismatch at one end, possibly a read error. This chain links TRBV7-9 with TRBJ1-2; D may be TRBD1 (5 bases). This CDR3 is built from 15 residues. The germline V gene encodes CDR1 SEHNR and CDR2 FQNEAQ (reference sequence). The CDR3 DNA reads as TGTGCCAGCAGCCTAGCAGGGATGGAAAACTATGGCTACACCTTC. It translates to CASSLAGMENYGYTF.

This clonotype was recorded a few times. The chain recombines TRBV4-2 with TRBJ2-7; D unresolved. The CDR3 runs to 16 residues. Germline CDR1 and CDR2: LGHNA and YNFKEQ. Trimming took 1 base from V and 1 from J, leaving 14 bases between them. This CDR3 reads CASSQVAPRISYEQYF. The CDR3 DNA sequence: TGTGCCAGCAGCCAAGTGGCCCCTAGGATTTCCTACGAGCAGTACTTC.

In this sample, this clonotype turned up a few times. This chain uses TRBV6-2 or TRBV6-3 with TRBJ2-1, with TRBD2 matching 12 bases. Germline V lookup: CDR1 MNHEY, CDR2 SVGEGT. The J segment lost 2 bases and the V segment lost 7 bases, leaving 3 bases of the junction unmatched. The CDR3 length is 15 residues. The DNA of the CDR3 is TGTGCCAGCACCCTAGCGGGGGGGACCTACAATGAGCAGTTCTTC. Amino acids: CASTLAGGTYNEQFF.